These 3 T cell receptor beta chains share one sample of origin, sequenced in a study of blood T cell repertoires in COVID-19. Only in-frame clones appear in the TCRdb table, and some are missing; sequencing was by immunoSEQ multiplex PCR. Of just over 250,000 clones listed, approximately 92% are singletons. Sequences were obtained from peripheral blood. Receptors were obtained from a person aged 18 to 35 with COVID-19, enrolled during active disease.

V usage is TRBV4-1 and J usage is TRBJ2-1; 10 bases agree with TRBD2. With V trimmed by 6 bases and J by 5 bases, 7 bases remained unmatched. The CDR3 has 15 amino acids. Germline loops: CDR1 MGHRA, CDR2 YSYEKL. CDR3 sequence: CASSELTSGHNEQFF. Written as DNA, the CDR3 is TGCGCCAGCAGTGAGCTGACTAGCGGGCACAATGAGCAGTTCTTC.

This clone came up once. The chain uses TRBV13 and TRBJ1-2, with D tentatively TRBD1 (6 bases). CDR3 length equals 14 residues. Germline V gene data show CDR1 as PRHDT and CDR2 as FYEKMQ (reference sequence). Trimming took off 0 bases at V and 9 bases at J, with 14 bases between the two ends. CDR3 sequence reads: CASSLGQGTRSYTF. DNA for the CDR3: TGTGCCAGCAGCTTAGGACAGGGAACGAGGAGCTACACCTTC.

The chain couples TRBV7-9 to TRBJ2-3; 7 nucleotides agree with TRBD2. The CDR3 covers 15 residues. CDR1 SEHNR and CDR2 FQNEAQ come from the germline V gene (reference sequence). After removal of 5 bases from V and 4 bases from J, the junction contained 9 bases not matched to a gene. CDR3 nucleotides: TGTGCCAGCAGCCACGGGGGGTTCGTGGCAGATACGCAGTATTTT. This gives the protein CASSHGGFVADTQYF.